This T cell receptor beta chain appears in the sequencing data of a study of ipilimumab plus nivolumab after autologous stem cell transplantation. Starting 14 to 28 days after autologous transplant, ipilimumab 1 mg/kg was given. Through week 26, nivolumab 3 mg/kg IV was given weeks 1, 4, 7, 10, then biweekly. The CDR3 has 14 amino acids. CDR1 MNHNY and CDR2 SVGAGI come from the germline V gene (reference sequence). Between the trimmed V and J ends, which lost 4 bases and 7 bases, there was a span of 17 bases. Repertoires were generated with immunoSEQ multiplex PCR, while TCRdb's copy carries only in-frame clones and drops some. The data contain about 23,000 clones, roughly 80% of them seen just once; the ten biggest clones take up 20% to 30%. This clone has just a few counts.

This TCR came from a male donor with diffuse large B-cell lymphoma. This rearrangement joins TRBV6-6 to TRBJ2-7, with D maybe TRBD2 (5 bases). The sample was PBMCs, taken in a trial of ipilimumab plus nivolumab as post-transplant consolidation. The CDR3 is CASSLDTRHGEQYF. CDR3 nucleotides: TGTGCCAGCAGTTTAGACACTAGACACGGGGAGCAGTACTTC.